These 25 T cell receptor beta chains came from one sample sequenced in a study of OX40 agonist ivuxolimab in advanced cancers. Clones were read by immunoSEQ multiplex PCR, and TCRdb kept only the in-frame ones, dropping some. Of tens of thousands of clones in the sample, 80% to 90% were seen once. Source: CD4+ or CD8+ T cells sorted from blood, taken in a trial of the OX40 agonist ivuxolimab. These receptors originate from an adult with an advanced solid tumor such as melanoma, head and neck, liver or kidney cancer.

V gene TRBV28 combines with J gene TRBJ2-3, with no clear D. Germline V gene sequence: CDR1 MDHEN, CDR2 SYDVKM. The CDR3 length is 12 residues. V was shortened by 4 bases and J by 3 bases, with 5 bases between the two germline ends. CDR3 DNA sequence: TGTGCCAGCAGTTCTGGGACAGATACGCAGTATTTT. This translates into CASSSGTDTQYF.

The V and J genes are TRBV6-6 and TRBJ1-1; no firm D call. CDR1 and CDR2 from the germline V gene are MNHNY and SVGAGI (reference sequence). V was trimmed by 3 bases and J by 1 base, leaving 9 bases between them. The CDR3 runs to 14 residues. CDR3 sequence: CASSYSRKNTEAFF. CDR3 coding DNA: TGTGCCAGCAGTTATAGTAGAAAGAACACTGAAGCTTTCTTT.

The chain has TRBV5-1 and TRBJ1-1; TRBD1 matches at 8 bases. The CDR3 covers 15 residues. Germline assignment: CDR1 SGHRS and CDR2 YFSETQ. V was pared by 4 bases and J by 1 base, with 6 bases of the junction left unmatched. CDR3 bases: TGCGCCAGCAGCGCGGACAGGGTACGGAACACTGAAGCTTTCTTT. Amino acids: CASSADRVRNTEAFF.

This clone has only one observation. The rearrangement links TRBV27 to TRBJ2-7; weak D call: TRBD2 (6 bases). CDR1 and CDR2 from the germline V gene are MNHEY and SMNVEV (reference sequence). CDR3 length: 16 residues. V was clipped by 5 bases and J by 0 bases, with 17 bases between them. The CDR3 coding sequence is TGTGCCAGCAGTCCTTTTAGGGGACTCCCCTCCTACGAGCAGTACTTC. Amino acid sequence: CASSPFRGLPSYEQYF.

Here the CDR3 reads CASGTGYEQYF. The CDR3 region has the DNA TGTGCCAGCGGGACAGGTTACGAGCAGTACTTC. The rearrangement links TRBV21-1 to TRBJ2-7; TRBD1 is the table's D call, not checked against the DNA. TRBV21-1 is reported as a pseudogene. CDR3 length: 11 residues.

This clone came up a few times. The chain joins TRBV14 to TRBJ1-5; possibly TRBD1 for D (5 bases). Germline V gene data show CDR1 as SGHDN and CDR2 as FVKESK. V was clipped by 4 bases and J by 6 bases, with 10 bases between them. CDR3 length: 13 residues. The CDR3 sequence is CASSLWGGQPQHF. In nucleotides, the CDR3 is TGTGCCAGCAGCCTTTGGGGGGGTCAGCCCCAGCATTTT.

The chain links TRBV6-4 to TRBJ2-2; D might be TRBD1 or TRBD2, each matching 6 bases. Germline V gene lookup returns CDR1 MRHNA and CDR2 SNTAGT. V was trimmed by 3 bases and J by 5 bases, leaving 7 bases between them. This CDR3 has 13 residues. The CDR3 DNA reads as TGTGCCAGCAGTGAAGGGGGGACCGGGGAGCTGTTTTTT. Encoded protein: CASSEGGTGELFF.

The rearrangement joins TRBV10-3 to TRBJ2-7; 7 nucleotides align to TRBD1. In germline, CDR1 is ENHRY, CDR2 SYGVKD. This CDR3 is built from 14 residues. V shed 7 bases, J shed 1 base, and the junction held 7 bases outside the gene matches. DNA of the CDR3: TGTGCCATCACTGAAGACAGGGCATCCTACGAGCAGTACTTC. It codes for CAITEDRASYEQYF.

The rearrangement joins TRBV27 to TRBJ1-4; 8 bases line up with TRBD1. The CDR3 is 15 residues long. Trimming removed 6 bases from V and 8 bases from J; junction bases left unmatched: 11. Per germline, CDR1 MNHEY and CDR2 SMNVEV (reference sequence). CDR3 nucleotide sequence: TGTGCCAGCAGATCCGTGGACAGGGTGGGGGAAAAACTGTTTTTT. Its protein product is CASRSVDRVGEKLFF.

This sequence joins TRBV5-1 and TRBJ2-1, with D uncertain. The CDR3 loop spans 14 amino acids. V lost 0 bases to trimming and J lost 4 bases, with 8 bases between them. CDR1 and CDR2 from the germline V gene are SGHRS and YFSETQ. The CDR3 reads CASSLGRLYNEQFF. CDR3 bases: TGCGCCAGCAGCTTGGGAAGATTATACAATGAGCAGTTCTTC.

This chain joins TRBV27 and TRBJ2-3; weak D call: TRBD1 (6 bases). Trimming cost V 5 bases and J 2 bases, with 11 bases left between them. This CDR3 contains 14 residues. The germline CDR1 and CDR2 sequences are MNHEY and SMNVEV (reference sequence). The CDR3, as DNA: TGTGCCAGCAGTGACAGGAGTTCCACAGATACGCAGTATTTT. Its protein is CASSDRSSTDTQYF.

DNA for the CDR3: TGTGCCAGCAGCCTGGGGCCGGCCTATGGCTACACCTTC. This translates into CASSLGPAYGYTF. The chain combines TRBV4-2 with TRBJ1-2, with a weak D call TRBD1 (5 bases). The CDR3 has 13 residues. The germline V gene has CDR1 LGHNA and CDR2 YNFKEQ. Trimming took off 4 bases at V and 4 bases at J, with 10 bases between the two ends.

The chain carries TRBV6-1 and TRBJ1-3, with 9 bases identical to TRBD1. The ends lost 7 bases at V and 2 bases at J; junction bases unmatched: 6. This CDR3 contains 15 residues. Germline loops: CDR1 MNHNS, CDR2 SASEGT. CDR3: CASTIRDRAGNTIYF. The CDR3 DNA is TGTGCCAGCACTATAAGGGACAGGGCTGGAAACACCATATATTTT.

This chain joins TRBV28 and TRBJ2-1; 14 bases fit TRBD2. Germline values: CDR1 MDHEN, CDR2 SYDVKM. V was clipped by 7 bases and J by 9 bases; unmatched bases: 11. The CDR3 is made up of 16 amino acids. The CDR3 region is CASILGLAGGMGEQFF. CDR3 nucleotide sequence: TGTGCCAGCATCCTCGGACTAGCGGGGGGAATGGGTGAGCAGTTCTTC.

This chain links TRBV5-6 with TRBJ2-3, with D tentatively TRBD2 (6 bases). The germline gives CDR1 SGHDT, CDR2 YYEEEE. The V gene lost 4 bases and the J gene lost 6 bases, with 18 bases spanning the gap. The length of the CDR3 is 15 residues. The CDR3 bases are TGTGCCAGCAGCCCCGGACCCTCCCGGGAGGATACGCAGTATTTT. It encodes CASSPGPSREDTQYF.

This clone has a handful of counts. The CDR3 nucleotides read TGTGCCAGCAGCCCGGGGCTGTTGAGCACAGATACGCAGTATTTT. Its translation is CASSPGLLSTDTQYF. The chain has TRBV7-8 and TRBJ2-3; D may match TRBD1 or TRBD2 (5 bases each). The ends were cut back, 5 bases at V and 0 bases at J, with 12 bases in the middle. The CDR3 loop spans 15 amino acids. Per germline, CDR1 SGHVS and CDR2 FQNEAQ.

The chain uses TRBV5-1 and TRBJ1-1, with D perhaps matching TRBD1 (5 bases). CDR3 size: 17 residues. The germline gives CDR1 SGHRS, CDR2 YFSETQ. The germline V and J ends were trimmed by 4 bases and 2 bases, with 21 bases remaining between them. In DNA, the CDR3 is TGCGCCAGCAGCGGACGGACACGAGTCGGGGTCAACACTGAAGCTTTCTTT. As protein: CASSGRTRVGVNTEAFF.

In this sample, this clone turned up a few times. V is TRBV19 and J is TRBJ2-7; D possibly corresponds to TRBD1 (5 bases). The ends were cut back, 6 bases at V and 3 bases at J, with 18 bases in the middle. The V gene's germline CDR1 is LNHDA and CDR2 SQIVND (reference sequence). This CDR3 spans 15 amino acids. This CDR3 reads CASSPGYSIYYEQYF. The CDR3 coding sequence is TGTGCCAGTAGCCCAGGGTATTCCATCTACTACGAGCAGTACTTC.

The genes are TRBV15 and TRBJ1-1; 10 positions match TRBD1. CDR3 length: 14 amino acids. Germline V lookup: CDR1 LNHNV, CDR2 YYDKDF (reference sequence). Trimming took 5 bases from V and 4 from J; bases not matched to a gene: 4. The CDR3 reads CATSVRQGATEAFF. The CDR3, as DNA: TGTGCCACCAGCGTCCGACAGGGGGCCACTGAAGCTTTCTTT.

This chain uses TRBV5-4 with TRBJ2-7, with 7 bases aligning to TRBD1. Germline values: CDR1 SGHNT, CDR2 YYREEE (reference sequence). Germline trimming cut 6 bases from V and 1 base from J; bases unmatched to any gene: 7. The length of the CDR3 is 14 residues. CDR3 sequence (DNA): TGTGCCAGCACCGAAGGGGGCTTTTCCTACGAGCAGTACTTC. Residues: CASTEGGFSYEQYF.

The V call is TRBV6-6, the J call TRBJ2-7, with TRBD1 matching over 8 bases. Germline CDR1 reads MNHNY; CDR2 reads SVGAGI (reference sequence). The CDR3 sequence is 13 residues long. The V gene end was trimmed by 10 bases and the J gene end by 5 bases; junction bases not matched to a gene: 10. The CDR3 bases are TGTGCCACCGCAGGGGGCTTGCTCCACGAGCAGTACTTC. Protein product: CATAGGLLHEQYF.

This chain uses TRBV29-1 with TRBJ2-5; the match to TRBD1 covers 9 bases. The germline V gene has CDR1 SQVTM and CDR2 ANQGSEA. J lost 4 bases, V lost 6 bases, and 9 bases had no gene match. The CDR3 runs 14 residues. This CDR3 is CSVFRDRVAETQYF. CDR3 in DNA: TGCAGCGTGTTCCGGGACAGGGTTGCAGAGACCCAGTACTTC.

The J gene is TRBJ1-2, the V gene TRBV5-6, with D uncertain. Germline lookup yields CDR1 SGHDT and CDR2 YYEEEE. With 2 bases removed from V and 4 bases from J, the gap between germline ends came to 9 bases. The CDR3 is 13 amino acids. The CDR3 loop is CASSLGPSYGYTF. The DNA of the CDR3 is TGTGCCAGCAGCTTAGGTCCTAGCTATGGCTACACCTTC.

The J gene is TRBJ1-5, the V gene TRBV6-1; 7 bases are a match to TRBD1. V was pared by 3 bases and J by 2 bases, with 13 bases of the junction left unmatched. The CDR3 spans 18 residues. Per germline, CDR1 MNHNS and CDR2 SASEGT. The CDR3 is CASSDPRGSVVGNQPQHF. The CDR3 DNA reads TGTGCCAGCAGTGATCCCAGGGGGAGCGTGGTGGGCAATCAGCCCCAGCATTTT.

The chain employs TRBV5-1 and TRBJ1-1, with no clear D. V lost 3 bases and J lost 5, with 17 bases in between. The CDR3 consists of 15 residues. Germline-derived CDR1 and CDR2 are SGHRS and YFSETQ. In DNA form, the CDR3 reads TGCGCCAGCAGCTACGAGACGCCGGGGAGAACTGAAGCTTTCTTT. It yields the protein CASSYETPGRTEAFF. The full variable domain, in which reference TRBV5-1 and TRBJ1-1 provide the parts outside the CDR3, is KAGVTQTPRYLIKTRGQQVTLSCSPISGHRSVSWYQQTPGQGLQFLFEYFSETQRNKGNFPGRFSGRQFSNSRSEMNVSTLELGDSALYLCASSYETPGRTEAFFGQGTRLTVV.